A single sample is the source of the 9 T cell receptor beta chains below, sequenced in a study of T cell responses to AZD1222 COVID-19 vaccine. Profiling relied on immunoSEQ multiplex PCR, and the TCRdb table lists in-frame clones only, not all of them. The repertoire has 120,000 to 150,000 clones, approximately 94% of them found once; the top ten carry about 1.9%. Here the sequenced sample was peripheral blood, taken on day 0 of AZD1222 vaccination. The source of these receptors is an adult in good health.

J is TRBJ1-2 and V is TRBV30; no clear D gene. In germline, CDR1 is GTSNPN, CDR2 SVGIG (reference sequence). The V end lost 4 bases, the J end lost 2 bases, and 14 bases lay between the germline ends. The CDR3 runs to 14 residues. In DNA, the CDR3 is TGTGCCTGGAACGGTGCATCAACAAACTATGGCTACACCTTC. This gives the protein CAWNGASTNYGYTF.

There are a few counts of this clone. The chain links TRBV9 to TRBJ2-3; TRBD2 matches at 8 bases. Germline values: CDR1 SGDLS, CDR2 YYNGEE. The trim removed 1 base at V and 1 base at J, leaving 2 bases unmatched. The CDR3 has 15 residues. The CDR3 here is CASSVTGGGTDTQYF. CDR3 in DNA: TGTGCCAGCAGCGTAACGGGAGGGGGCACAGATACGCAGTATTTT. The full variable domain, its missing parts supplied by reference TRBV9 and TRBJ2-3, is DSGVTQTPKHLITATGQRVTLRCSPRSGDLSVYWYQQSLDQGLQFLIQYYNGEERAKGNILERFSAQQFPDLHSELNLSSLELGDSALYFCASSVTGGGTDTQYFGPGTRLTVL.

With regard to this clone: The sample holds other DNA sequences that translate to the same CDR3. This chain uses TRBV11-1 with TRBJ1-2; D is uncertain. Germline CDR1 is SGHAT and CDR2 is FQDESV (reference sequence). V lost 4 bases to trimming and J lost 5 bases, with 8 bases between them. This CDR3 region has 12 residues. The DNA of the CDR3 is TGTGCCAGCAGCTGGGGAGGTTATGGCTACACCTTC. The encoded protein is CASSWGGYGYTF. Drawing the rest from reference TRBV11-1 and TRBJ1-2, the complete variable domain is EAEVAQSPRYKITEKSQAVAFWCDPISGHATLYWYRQILGQGPELLVQFQDESVVDDSQLPKDRFSAERLKGVDSTLKIQPAELGDSAMYLCASSWGGYGYTFGSGTRLTVV.

The chain joins TRBV9 to TRBJ1-2, with D perhaps TRBD1 (5 bases). Trimming pared 3 bases from V and 4 bases from J, leaving 16 bases between. The germline gives CDR1 SGDLS, CDR2 YYNGEE. The CDR3 extends over 15 amino acids. CDR3: CASSAGTAGGYGYTF. The CDR3 DNA reads TGTGCCAGCAGCGCGGGGACCGCGGGCGGCTATGGCTACACCTTC.

This clone has just one count. The V gene is TRBV2, the J gene TRBJ2-7; 10 bases are shared with TRBD2. Germline values: CDR1 SNHLY, CDR2 FYNNEI. The length of the CDR3 is 16 residues. V trimming: 6 bases; J trimming: 2 bases; junction bases outside the gene matches: 10. The CDR3 loop reads CASSLPLAGVAYEQYF. In nucleotides, the CDR3 is TGTGCCAGCAGCCTCCCGCTAGCGGGGGTGGCCTACGAGCAGTACTTC.

V and J are TRBV7-9 and TRBJ1-1; D perhaps matches TRBD1 (5 bases). The CDR3 loop spans 15 amino acids. Germline CDR1 SEHNR, CDR2 FQNEAQ (reference sequence). V was shortened by 4 bases and J by 0 bases, with 12 bases between the two germline ends. Written as DNA, the CDR3 is TGTGCCAGCAGCTGGGCCCAGGGAGTGAACACTGAAGCTTTCTTT. Translation: CASSWAQGVNTEAFF.

The chain combines TRBV2 with TRBJ1-1; D possibly corresponds to TRBD1 (6 bases). Trimming cost V 8 bases and J 3 bases, with 16 bases left between them. CDR3 length equals 14 residues. Looked up from germline, CDR1 is SNHLY and CDR2 is FYNNEI. CDR3 nucleotide sequence: TGTGCCAGCGGCCTAGGGGGGGGAGACACTGAAGCTTTCTTT. Amino acids: CASGLGGGDTEAFF.

This clone appeared a single time. CDR3 region: CASGTGALSNQPQHF. CDR3 sequence (DNA): TGTGCCAGCGGGACGGGGGCGTTAAGCAATCAGCCCCAGCATTTT. The chain combines TRBV2 with TRBJ1-5; D is possibly TRBD1 (6 bases). The CDR3 totals 15 residues. The germline V and J ends were trimmed by 8 bases and 1 base, with 15 bases remaining between them. The germline V gene encodes CDR1 SNHLY and CDR2 FYNNEI.

The rearrangement links TRBV6-5 to TRBJ1-2; 7 nucleotides align to TRBD1. V lost 9 bases to trimming and J lost 2 bases; unmatched junction nucleotides: 9. This CDR3 has 14 amino acids. Germline V gives CDR1 MNHEY, CDR2 SVGAGI. Here the CDR3 DNA reads TGTGCCAGTGCAATTATGACAGGGAACTATGGCTACACCTTC. As protein: CASAIMTGNYGYTF.